Each of the 15 T cell receptor beta chains below was sequenced from the same sample in a study of regulatory T cells in long-lasting Graves disease. CDR3-region Arm-PCR and iRepertoire HTBI primers produced the TCR beta libraries. TCRdb fed the multiplex PCR reads into MiXCR, producing one record per CDR3 protein. The table records about 430,000 distinct CDR3 sequences, approximately 16% of them present only once. The time point is: newly diagnosed GD, antithyroid drugs for less than 3 months. PBMC-derived RNA was used for the TCR library. The same data also went into a second study, on T cells in Graves' hyperthyroidism and ophthalmopathy.

This specimen was peripheral blood mononuclear cells (PBMCs), taken at new diagnosis, from a patient treated with antithyroid drugs. The source is a woman in her thirties or forties with Graves disease.

This clonotype was seen many times. The chain combines TRBV5-1 with TRBJ2-3; 9 bases are a match to TRBD1. This CDR3 is 15 amino acids long. With 4 bases clipped from V and 3 bases from J, the junction kept 6 bases outside the gene matches. Germline values: CDR1 SGHRS, CDR2 YFSETQ. DNA for the CDR3: TGCGCCAGCAGCCTCGGGACAGGGCCAACAGATACGCAGTATTTT. Its translation is CASSLGTGPTDTQYF. Drawing the rest from reference TRBV5-1 and TRBJ2-3, the complete variable domain is KAGVTQTPRYLIKTRGQQVTLSCSPISGHRSVSWYQQTPGQGLQFLFEYFSETQRNKGNFPGRFSGRQFSNSRSEMNVSTLELGDSALYLCASSLGTGPTDTQYFGPGTRLTVL.

This clonotype was seen a handful of times. The chain has TRBV5-1 and TRBJ2-7; the D gene is possibly TRBD2 (5 bases). Germline V CDR1 and CDR2: SGHRS, YFSETQ. V was cut by 4 bases and J by 4 bases, with 15 bases left in between. This CDR3 region has 14 residues. The CDR3 bases are TGCGCCAGCAGCGGAGGACTTGTCGGTTACGAGCAGTACTTC. The encoded protein is CASSGGLVGYEQYF. Variable domain in full (rest from reference TRBV5-1 and TRBJ2-7): KAGVTQTPRYLIKTRGQQVTLSCSPISGHRSVSWYQQTPGQGLQFLFEYFSETQRNKGNFPGRFSGRQFSNSRSEMNVSTLELGDSALYLCASSGGLVGYEQYFGPGTRLTVT.

Ten or more counts support this clonotype. The chain uses TRBV19 and TRBJ1-4; the D is unclear. Germline V CDR1 and CDR2: LNHDA, SQIVND (reference sequence). This CDR3 is 13 amino acids long. With 5 bases removed from V and 4 bases from J, the gap between germline ends came to 8 bases. This chain's CDR3 is CASSSWVNEKLFF. CDR3 sequence (DNA): TGTGCCAGTAGTTCCTGGGTTAATGAAAAACTGTTTTTT.

This clonotype appeared many times. In nucleotides, the CDR3 is TGTGCCAGCAGTACTCTACAGGGGTACACTGAAGCTTTCTTT. This translates into CASSTLQGYTEAFF. The chain combines TRBV27 with TRBJ1-1; 7 positions match TRBD1. CDR1 and CDR2 from the germline V gene are MNHEY and SMNVEV (reference sequence). The CDR3 length is 14 residues. Germline trimming cut 5 bases from V and 3 bases from J; bases unmatched to any gene: 6.

This clonotype was counted ten times or more. The chain couples TRBV28 to TRBJ2-1; TRBD2 matches at 10 bases. There are 15 residues in the CDR3. V shed 6 bases, J shed 3 bases, and the junction held 5 bases outside the gene matches. CDR1 MDHEN and CDR2 SYDVKM come from the germline V gene. CDR3 DNA sequence: TGTGCCAGCAGAGTAGGGACTAGCGTCTACAATGAGCAGTTCTTC. Its translation is CASRVGTSVYNEQFF.

Many counts were recorded for this clonotype. The CDR3 DNA sequence: TGTGCCAGCAGCGCGGGACTTCTCACAGATACGCAGTATTTT. Amino acid sequence: CASSAGLLTDTQYF. J is TRBJ2-3 and V is TRBV11-2, with D maybe TRBD2 (6 bases). The CDR3 has 14 residues. The V end lost 5 bases, the J end lost 2 bases, and 11 bases lay between the germline ends. CDR1 and CDR2 (germline): SGHAT, FQNNGV. Complete variable domain (other parts from reference TRBV11-2 and TRBJ2-3): EAGVAQSPRYKIIEKRQSVAFWCNPISGHATLYWYQQILGQGPKLLIQFQNNGVVDDSQLPKDRFSAERLKGVDSTLKIQPAKLEDSAVYLCASSAGLLTDTQYFGPGTRLTVL.

The sample holds many counts of this clonotype. The chain couples TRBV28 to TRBJ2-7; 10 nucleotides line up with TRBD2. The germline gives CDR1 MDHEN, CDR2 SYDVKM. Trimming at V came to 10 bases and at J to 2 bases, leaving 11 bases not matched to a gene. The CDR3 totals 15 residues. The CDR3 DNA reads TGTGCCACCCAAATAGCGGGAGGTGAGACCTACGAGCAGTACTTC. This gives the protein CATQIAGGETYEQYF.

Of note for this clonotype: A far larger clone is one nucleotide away, so this likely arose from a read error. This chain joins TRBV24-1 and TRBJ2-3, with D unresolved. With the DNA end fitting TRBJ2-1 better, the J assignment may be wrong. Germline V CDR1 and CDR2: KGHDR, SFDVKD. The CDR3 runs 17 residues. The CDR3 loop reads CATSDGEFRQIYNEQFF. The CDR3 DNA follows: TGTGCCACCAGTGATGGCGAATTTCGTCAGATCTACAATGAGCAGTTCTTC.

The chain employs TRBV28 and TRBJ2-3; TRBD1 or TRBD2 may be the D gene (6 bases each). This CDR3 is 15 amino acids long. CDR1 is MDHEN, CDR2 SYDVKM, per germline. V dropped 6 bases and J dropped 0 bases, with 13 bases sitting between them. The CDR3 bases are TGTGCCAGCAGACCGGGGGCTTGGAGCACAGATACGCAGTATTTT. This encodes CASRPGAWSTDTQYF.

The chain joins TRBV15 to TRBJ2-2; D not resolved. Germline values: CDR1 LNHNV, CDR2 YYDKDF (reference sequence). The CDR3 sequence is 17 residues long. Deletions cut 0 bases from V and 0 bases from J, with 11 bases between. The CDR3 loop reads CATSRETYGANTGELFF. The CDR3 DNA follows: TGTGCCACCAGCAGAGAGACCTATGGGGCGAACACCGGGGAGCTGTTTTTT.

This clonotype occurred many times. The chain combines TRBV3-1 with TRBJ2-5; no firm D call. The CDR3 has 15 amino acids. Germline CDR1 is LGHDT and CDR2 is YNNKEL (reference sequence). Trimming took off 1 base at V and 4 bases at J, with 13 bases between the two ends. For the CDR3, the DNA is TGTGCCAGCAGCCAAGTTCTGGTGAATCCAGAGACCCAGTACTTC. Its translation is CASSQVLVNPETQYF.

The chain uses TRBV7-9 and TRBJ2-1; D possibly corresponds to TRBD2 (5 bases). Germline V CDR1 and CDR2: SEHNR, FQNEAQ (reference sequence). This CDR3 spans 18 amino acids. Trimming pared 1 base from V and 0 bases from J, leaving 16 bases between. The CDR3 sequence is CASSLGARALSSYNEQFF. DNA for the CDR3: TGTGCCAGCAGCTTAGGGGCGCGGGCCCTGAGCTCCTACAATGAGCAGTTCTTC.

This clonotype was counted only a few times. The chain uses TRBV7-6 and TRBJ2-1; D is undetermined. This CDR3 comprises 16 residues. V was clipped by 1 base and J by 5 bases, with 15 bases between them. Per the germline V gene, CDR1 is SGHVS and CDR2 is FNYEAQ. CDR3 sequence reads: CASSLVLTGYNNEQFF. In DNA form, the CDR3 reads TGTGCCAGCAGCTTAGTATTGACTGGTTATAACAATGAGCAGTTCTTC.

J is TRBJ1-1 and V is TRBV28, with D maybe TRBD1 (6 bases). CDR3 length equals 14 residues. Trimming took off 1 base at V and 4 bases at J, with 10 bases between the two ends. Germline lookup yields CDR1 MDHEN and CDR2 SYDVKM. In DNA, the CDR3 is TGTGCCAGCAGTTTATCGGGCAGGGGCACTGAAGCTTTCTTT. Translating gives CASSLSGRGTEAFF.

This chain uses TRBV12-3 or TRBV12-4 with TRBJ1-1; D unresolved. The V end lost 6 bases, the J end lost 5 bases, and 16 bases lay between the germline ends. This CDR3 contains 14 residues. The CDR3 here is CASSAWVDLTEAFF. CDR3 nucleotides: TGTGCCAGCAGCGCGTGGGTAGACTTGACTGAAGCTTTCTTT.